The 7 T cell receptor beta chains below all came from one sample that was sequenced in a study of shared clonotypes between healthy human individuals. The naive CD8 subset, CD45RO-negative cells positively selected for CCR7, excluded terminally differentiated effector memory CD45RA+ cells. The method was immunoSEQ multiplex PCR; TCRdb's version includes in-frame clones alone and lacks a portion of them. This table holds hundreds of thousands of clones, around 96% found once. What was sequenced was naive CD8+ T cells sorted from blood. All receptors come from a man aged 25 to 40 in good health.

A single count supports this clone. The CDR3 nucleotides are TGTGCCAGCACCCCCTTAGCGGAGGCCACAGATACGCAGTATTTT. Amino acids: CASTPLAEATDTQYF. The chain combines TRBV7-9 with TRBJ2-3; maybe TRBD2 (6 bases). The CDR3 is made up of 15 amino acids. V gave up 7 bases and J gave up 2 bases, with 16 bases separating them. CDR1 is SEHNR, CDR2 FQNEAQ, per germline (reference sequence). The complete variable domain, with remaining parts taken from reference TRBV7-9 and TRBJ2-3, reads DTGVSQNPRHKITKRGQNVTFRCDPISEHNRLYWYRQTLGQGPEFLTYFQNEAQLEKSRLLSDRFSAERPKGSFSTLEIQRTEQGDSAMYLCASTPLAEATDTQYFGPGTRLTVL.

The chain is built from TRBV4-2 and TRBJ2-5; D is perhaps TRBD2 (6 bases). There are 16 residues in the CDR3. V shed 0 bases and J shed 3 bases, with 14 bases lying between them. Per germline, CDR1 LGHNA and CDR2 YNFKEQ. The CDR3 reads CASSQDHPGLKETQYF. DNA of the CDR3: TGTGCCAGCAGCCAAGATCACCCGGGACTTAAAGAGACCCAGTACTTC.

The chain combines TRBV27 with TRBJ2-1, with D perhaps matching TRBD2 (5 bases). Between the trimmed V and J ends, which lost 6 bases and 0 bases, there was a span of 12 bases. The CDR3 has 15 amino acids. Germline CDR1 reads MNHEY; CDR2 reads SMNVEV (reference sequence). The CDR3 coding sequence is TGTGCCAGCAGACCCAGCGGAACCTCCTACAATGAGCAGTTCTTC. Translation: CASRPSGTSYNEQFF.

As DNA, the CDR3 is TGTGCCAGCAGATTAACCAAGTCTGATACGCAGTATTTT. This sequence encodes CASRLTKSDTQYF. This rearrangement joins TRBV27 to TRBJ2-3; D gene unclear. The CDR3 has 13 residues. In germline, CDR1 is MNHEY, CDR2 SMNVEV (reference sequence). V lost 6 bases, J lost 6 bases, and 13 bases lay in between.

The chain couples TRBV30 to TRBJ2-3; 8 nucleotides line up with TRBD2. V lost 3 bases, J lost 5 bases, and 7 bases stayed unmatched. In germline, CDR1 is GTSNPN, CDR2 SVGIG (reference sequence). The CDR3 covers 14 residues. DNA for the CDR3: TGTGCCTGGAGCGTAGCGGGAATCGGAGATACGCAGTATTTT. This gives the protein CAWSVAGIGDTQYF.

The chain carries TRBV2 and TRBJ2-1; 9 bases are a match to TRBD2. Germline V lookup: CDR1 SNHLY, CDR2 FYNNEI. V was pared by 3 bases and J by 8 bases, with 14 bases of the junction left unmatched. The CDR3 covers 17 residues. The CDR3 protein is CASSDPRASGKLYEQFF. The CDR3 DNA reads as TGTGCCAGCAGTGACCCACGGGCTAGCGGGAAATTGTATGAGCAGTTCTTC.

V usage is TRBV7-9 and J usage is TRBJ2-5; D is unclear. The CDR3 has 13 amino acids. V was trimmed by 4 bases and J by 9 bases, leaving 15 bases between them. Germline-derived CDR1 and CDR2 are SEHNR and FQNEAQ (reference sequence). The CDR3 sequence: CASSSPPSYAQYF. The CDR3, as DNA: TGTGCCAGCAGCTCCCCCCCCTCTTACGCCCAGTACTTC.